This T cell receptor (beta chain) was sequenced during a study of OX40 agonist ivuxolimab in advanced cancers. The data were produced by immunoSEQ multiplex PCR, yet TCRdb's version contains in-frame clones alone and is incomplete. The repertoire includes approximately 58,000 clones, approximately 90% of them detected once, and about 0.46% sits in the top ten. Between the trimmed V and J ends, which lost 3 bases and 1 base, there was a span of 12 bases. Germline-derived CDR1 and CDR2 are MNHNY and SVGAGI (reference sequence). The CDR3 covers 15 residues. The specimen comprised CD4+ or CD8+ T cells sorted from blood, sampled in a trial of the OX40 agonist ivuxolimab. The receptor was derived from an adult with an advanced solid tumor such as melanoma, head and neck, liver or kidney cancer. The chain employs TRBV6-6 and TRBJ2-5; D perhaps matches TRBD2 (6 bases). CDR3 bases: TGTGCCAGCAGTTATGGCGGGATAACCCAAGAGACCCAGTACTTC. Its protein product is CASSYGGITQETQYF.